A selection of T cell receptor beta chains follows, all from one sample in a study of cytomegalovirus exposure and HLA in healthy donors. Only in-frame clones appear in the TCRdb table, and some are missing; sequencing was by immunoSEQ multiplex PCR. The repertoire includes about 160,000 clones, approximately 78% of them detected once, and about 1.5% sits in the top ten. The sample taken for sequencing was PBMCs. Receptors originate from a male donor in good health and CMV-seronegative. Each CDR3 is given with its conserved first and last residue. D genes are given only for firm matches. Clone size is shown for a subset of rows, as once, few, many or a class of expanded clone.

abundance	d_gene	v_gene	j_gene	CDR3aa	CDR3nt
NA	TRBD1	TRBV6-5	TRBJ2-7	CASRTLRGHEQYF	TGTGCCAGCAGGACACTCAGGGGGCACGAGCAGTACTTC
NA	TRBD1	TRBV7-8	TRBJ1-3	CASSLNRGQDTIYF	TGTGCCAGCAGCTTAAACAGGGGGCAAGACACCATATATTTT
NA	TRBD1	TRBV5-1	TRBJ1-4	CASAEGTGGEKLFF	TGCGCCAGCGCCGAGGGGACAGGGGGTGAAAAACTGTTTTTT
NA	TRBD2	TRBV11-2	TRBJ2-2	CASSRGLAGGGRTGELFF	TGTGCCAGCAGCCGCGGACTAGCGGGAGGAGGTCGCACCGGGGAGCTGTTTTTT
few	TRBD1	TRBV10-3	TRBJ2-5	CAISGRQGVQETQYF	TGTGCCATCAGTGGAAGGCAGGGGGTTCAAGAGACCCAGTACTTC
NA	NA	TRBV2	TRBJ1-1	CASFGRHWGDTEAFF	TGTGCCAGCTTCGGGAGGCATTGGGGGGACACTGAAGCTTTCTTT
NA	NA	TRBV11-3	TRBJ1-1	CASSLGETEAFF	TGTGCCAGCAGCTTAGGCGAGACTGAAGCTTTCTTT
NA	TRBD2	TRBV28	TRBJ2-1	CASSSGLDNEQFF	TGTGCCAGCAGTTCTGGACTAGACAATGAGCAGTTCTTC
NA	TRBD2	TRBV4-2	TRBJ2-5	CASSQDPSGRTLGTQYF	TGTGCCAGCAGCCAAGATCCGAGCGGGAGGACCTTGGGGACCCAGTACTTC
NA	TRBD1	TRBV27	TRBJ1-1	CASSLAGGWNTEAFF	TGTGCCAGCAGTTTGGCAGGGGGTTGGAACACTGAAGCTTTCTTT
NA	NA	TRBV6-5	TRBJ1-1	CASKTGIRTEAFF	TGTGCCAGCAAAACAGGGATTAGGACTGAAGCTTTCTTT
NA	TRBD1	TRBV5-1	TRBJ2-7	CASSSGTGRNEQYF	TGCGCCAGCAGCTCGGGGACAGGGAGAAACGAGCAGTACTTC
few	TRBD1	TRBV10-3	TRBJ1-1	CAIRGQGNTEAFF	TGTGCCATCAGGGGACAGGGGAACACTGAAGCTTTCTTT
NA	NA	TRBV5-4	TRBJ1-4	CASSHNEKLFF	TGTGCCAGCAGCCATAATGAAAAACTGTTTTTT
NA	NA	TRBV28	TRBJ1-1	CASSLVRANTEAFF	TGTGCCAGCAGTTTAGTCAGGGCGAACACTGAAGCTTTCTTT
NA	NA	TRBV28	TRBJ1-2	CASSRNYGYTF	TGTGCCAGCAGCAGGAACTATGGCTACACCTTC